This T cell receptor beta chain was profiled in a study of cytomegalovirus exposure and HLA in healthy donors. Amplification used 60 Vbeta primers and 13 Jbeta primers. TCRdb's table, derived via immunoSEQ multiplex PCR, lists solely in-frame clones and lacks some. The table records 90,000 to 120,000 clones, under 85% of them present only once. From germline, CDR1 is MNHEY and CDR2 SMNVEV (reference sequence). Losses at the gene ends were 5 bases for V and 6 bases for J; bases not matched to a gene: 8. The CDR3 totals 14 residues. The sequenced material came from PBMCs. This TCR was recovered from a male donor in good health and CMV-seronegative. This sequence joins TRBV27 and TRBJ1-1; 8 nucleotides match TRBD1. The CDR3 loop is CASSIYRGEPEAFF. CDR3 nucleotide sequence: TGTGCCAGCAGTATCTACAGGGGGGAACCTGAAGCTTTCTTT.